The 9 T cell receptor beta chains reported below all come from one sample, sequenced in a study of shared clonotypes between healthy human individuals. Using immunoSEQ multiplex PCR, the repertoire was profiled, and TCRdb retains in-frame clones only, with some absent. The sample gives about 1.1 million clones, 60% to 80% of which show up once; almost 0.9% is in the top ten. Material: memory CD4+ T cells from PBMCs. The subset: CD45RA-negative fraction. The source is a man aged 18 to 30 in good health. Some clones in this sample may be carry-over from other donors' samples.

V usage is TRBV6-6 and J usage is TRBJ1-1, with D unclear. The length of the CDR3 is 14 residues. V lost 4 bases and J lost 0, with 9 bases in between. Germline V lookup: CDR1 MNHNY, CDR2 SVGAGI (reference sequence). The CDR3 DNA reads TGTGCCAGCAGTTTTCAAATTATGAACACTGAAGCTTTCTTT. As protein: CASSFQIMNTEAFF.

CDR3 in amino acids: CASSPPWGYGYTF. The CDR3 DNA is TGTGCCAGCAGTCCCCCCTGGGGCTATGGCTACACCTTC. This chain connects TRBV28 to TRBJ1-2; D unclear. The CDR3 length is 13 residues. Germline loops: CDR1 MDHEN, CDR2 SYDVKM. Trimming took 5 bases from V and 4 from J, leaving 11 bases between them.

J is TRBJ2-3 and V is TRBV11-3; TRBD2 might be the D (6 bases). V was pared by 0 bases and J by 5 bases, with 9 bases between. This CDR3 is built from 14 residues. The germline CDR1 and CDR2 sequences are SGHNT and YENEEA. This CDR3 reads CASSLDRERDTQYF. The CDR3 DNA is TGTGCCAGCAGCTTAGATCGGGAGCGAGATACGCAGTATTTT.

The V and J genes are TRBV30 and TRBJ1-1, with 7 positions matching TRBD1. The junction had 7 bases not matched to a gene; V was cut back by 2 bases and J by 1 base. This CDR3 has 15 amino acids. CDR1 and CDR2 (germline): GTSNPN, SVGIG (reference sequence). The CDR3 sequence is CAWSKNTGENTEAFF. The CDR3 DNA sequence: TGTGCCTGGAGTAAAAACACAGGGGAGAACACTGAAGCTTTCTTT.

The V and J genes are TRBV14 and TRBJ2-5, with 7 bases that match TRBD2. The CDR3 runs 13 residues. Germline CDR1 SGHDN, CDR2 FVKESK. Germline trimming cut 3 bases from V and 6 bases from J; bases unmatched to any gene: 4. The CDR3 here is CASSHRDYKTQYF. DNA for the CDR3: TGTGCCAGCAGCCACAGGGACTACAAGACCCAGTACTTC.

This clone has just a few counts. J is TRBJ1-1 and V is TRBV7-8; 7 bases align to TRBD1. This CDR3 is built from 13 residues. V lost 2 bases, J lost 9 bases, and 6 bases stayed unmatched. Germline CDR1 is SGHVS and CDR2 is FQNEAQ. The CDR3 loop is CASSLKGAEKAFF. CDR3 coding DNA: TGTGCCAGCAGCTTAAAGGGGGCCGAGAAAGCTTTCTTT.

The chain uses TRBV5-6 and TRBJ2-5; 7 bases agree with TRBD1. Germline V gene sequence: CDR1 SGHDT, CDR2 YYEEEE. The V and J ends lost 1 base and 4 bases, in that order; junction bases with no gene match: 1. The CDR3 length is 13 residues. The chain's CDR3 is CASSLTGAETQYF. Written as DNA, the CDR3 is TGTGCCAGCAGCTTGACAGGGGCAGAGACCCAGTACTTC.

The chain couples TRBV7-3 to TRBJ2-3, with D maybe TRBD1 (5 bases). The CDR3 has 16 residues. The germline gives CDR1 SGHTA, CDR2 FQGTGA. Trimming left V 3 bases short and J 4 bases short, with 17 bases between. The CDR3 sequence is CASSLGLVGRADTQYF. The DNA of the CDR3 is TGTGCCAGCAGCTTGGGATTAGTGGGGCGCGCAGATACGCAGTATTTT.

This clone was counted between two and nine times. CDR3 in amino acids: CASSPGTGIWGTEAFF. Written as DNA, the CDR3 is TGTGCCAGCTCACCCGGGACAGGGATTTGGGGCACTGAAGCTTTCTTT. J is TRBJ1-1 and V is TRBV18; 9 bases match TRBD1. Looked up from germline, CDR1 is KGHSH and CDR2 is LQKENI. V lost 3 bases to trimming and J lost 4 bases; unmatched junction nucleotides: 9. The CDR3 contains 16 residues.